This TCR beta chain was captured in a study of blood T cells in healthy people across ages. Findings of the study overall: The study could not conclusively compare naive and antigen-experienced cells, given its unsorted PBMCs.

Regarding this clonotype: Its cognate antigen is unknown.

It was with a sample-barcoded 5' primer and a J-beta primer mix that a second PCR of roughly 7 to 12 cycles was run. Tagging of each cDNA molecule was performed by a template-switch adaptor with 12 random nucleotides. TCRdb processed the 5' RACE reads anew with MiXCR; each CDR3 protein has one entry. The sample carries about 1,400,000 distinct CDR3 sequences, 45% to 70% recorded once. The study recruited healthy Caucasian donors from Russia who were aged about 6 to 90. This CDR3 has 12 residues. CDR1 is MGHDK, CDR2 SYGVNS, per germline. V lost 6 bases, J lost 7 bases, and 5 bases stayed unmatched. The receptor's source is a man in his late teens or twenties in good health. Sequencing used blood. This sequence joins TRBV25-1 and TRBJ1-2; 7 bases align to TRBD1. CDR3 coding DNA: TGTGCCAGCAGCCAATGGACAGGTGGCTACACCTTC. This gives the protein CASSQWTGGYTF.